This T cell receptor (beta chain) was found in a study of control samples from healthy donors and cancer patients. Profiled with immunoSEQ multiplex PCR; TCRdb holds only in-frame clones, not every one. The data show around 250,000 clones, around 80% seen once. The V and J ends lost 5 bases and 4 bases, in that order; junction bases with no gene match: 8. The CDR3 extends over 16 amino acids. CDR1 and CDR2 from the germline V gene are SGHNT and YENEEA. V gene TRBV11-3 combines with J gene TRBJ2-1, with 10 bases that match TRBD1. The sequence derives from a woman in her fifties or sixties with lung cancer. Sequenced sample: PBMCs. CDR3 coding DNA: TGTGCCAGCAGCGCCCGCGGGACAGGGGAATACAATGAGCAGTTCTTC. It yields the protein CASSARGTGEYNEQFF.